This entry lists 20 T cell receptor beta chains sequenced from one sample in a study of Graves' ophthalmopathy and Graves' hyperthyroidism. Researchers took RNA transcripts and amplified TCR beta CDR3 regions from them. First-round RT-PCR relied on HTBI primers, and a second-round multiplex PCR came next. TCRdb reprocessed the multiplex PCR reads via MiXCR and lists one record per CDR3 protein. The table records 400,000 or so distinct CDR3 sequences, 15% of them present only once. The sequenced sample consisted of peripheral blood. The receptors derive from a woman aged 18-29 years with stable Graves' hyperthyroidism.

This sequence joins TRBV28 and TRBJ1-6, with D perhaps TRBD1 (6 bases). Trimming removed 5 bases at V and 7 bases at J, with 18 bases between. This CDR3 spans 16 amino acids. CDR1 is MDHEN, CDR2 SYDVKM, per germline. This CDR3 is CASSGRTGRRNSPLHF. CDR3 DNA: TGTGCCAGCAGTGGGCGTACAGGGCGGCGGAATTCACCCCTCCACTTT. Together with reference TRBV28 and TRBJ1-6, the CDR3 gives the full variable domain: DVKVTQSSRYLVKRTGEKVFLECVQDMDHENMFWYRQDPGLGLRLIYFSYDVKMKEKGDIPEGYSVSREKKERFSLILESASTNQTSMYLCASSGRTGRRNSPLHFGNGTRLTVT.

The chain is built from TRBV29-1 and TRBJ1-1; unclear D gene. Trimming pared 7 bases from V and 7 bases from J, leaving 19 bases between. The CDR3 covers 13 residues. Per germline, CDR1 SQVTM and CDR2 ANQGSEA. CDR3 coding DNA: TGCAGCGGACACCAGGTGGCAAGAGGTGAAGCTTTCTTT. This sequence encodes CSGHQVARGEAFF.

In this sample, this clonotype turned up many times. The CDR3 protein is CASSFIGGGYTF. In DNA form, the CDR3 reads TGTGCCAGCAGTTTCATAGGAGGCGGCTACACCTTC. The chain joins TRBV27 to TRBJ1-2, with no clear D. The CDR3 spans 12 residues. Between the trimmed V and J ends, which lost 3 bases and 8 bases, there was a span of 10 bases. Germline CDR1 reads MNHEY; CDR2 reads SMNVEV (reference sequence).

This clonotype came up many times. The chain combines TRBV19 with TRBJ2-7; maybe TRBD1 (5 bases). V was pared by 3 bases and J by 4 bases, with 16 bases between. Germline loops: CDR1 LNHDA, CDR2 SQIVND (reference sequence). This CDR3 has 15 residues. The DNA for the CDR3 is TGTGCCAGTAGTATGGGCAGGGTCATCCCTTACGAGCAGTACTTC. Translating it yields CASSMGRVIPYEQYF.

The sample holds many counts of this clonotype. This chain uses TRBV7-2 with TRBJ2-1; D is perhaps TRBD1 or TRBD2 (6 bases each). This CDR3 has 17 residues. Trimming pared 5 bases from V and 8 bases from J, leaving 25 bases between. Per germline, CDR1 SGHTA and CDR2 FQGNSA. CDR3 in DNA: TGTGCCAGCAGCCCCCTAGTCCCTATCGGCCGGGGGCATGAGCAGTTCTTC. It codes for CASSPLVPIGRGHEQFF.

The CDR3 sequence: CASSQKPAGGQTQYF. The CDR3 DNA reads as TGTGCCAGCAGTCAAAAGCCAGCGGGAGGGCAGACCCAGTACTTC. This chain uses TRBV6-1 with TRBJ2-5, with 10 bases that match TRBD2. Germline CDR1 reads MNHNS; CDR2 reads SASEGT. This CDR3 spans 15 amino acids. The V gene end was trimmed by 5 bases and the J gene end by 6 bases; junction bases not matched to a gene: 9.

This clonotype was counted a few times. The CDR3 region is CASSSTQGLEETQYF. The CDR3 region has the DNA TGCGCCAGCAGCTCTACACAGGGCTTGGAAGAGACCCAGTACTTC. The rearrangement links TRBV5-1 to TRBJ2-5; maybe TRBD1 (6 bases). CDR3 length equals 15 residues. The germline V gene has CDR1 SGHRS and CDR2 YFSETQ. V gave up 3 bases and J gave up 3 bases, with 15 bases separating them.

This clonotype was recorded at least ten times. The genes are TRBV7-9 and TRBJ1-1; D is possibly TRBD1 (5 bases). Trimming pared 8 bases from V and 6 bases from J, leaving 7 bases between. CDR1 and CDR2 (germline): SEHNR, FQNEAQ (reference sequence). This CDR3 contains 10 residues. The CDR3 sequence is CASAGAEAFF. In DNA form, the CDR3 reads TGTGCCAGCGCGGGGGCTGAAGCTTTCTTT.

The sample holds many counts of this clonotype. The chain joins TRBV7-2 to TRBJ2-7, with D unclear. The CDR3 sequence is 13 residues long. V was clipped by 5 bases and J by 4 bases, with 12 bases between them. The V gene's germline CDR1 is SGHTA and CDR2 FQGNSA. The CDR3 coding sequence is TGTGCCAGCAGCCCCTTTGAGTTGTACGAGCAGTACTTC. Encoded protein: CASSPFELYEQYF. Looking up the rest from reference TRBV7-2 and TRBJ2-7 gives the full variable domain: GAGVSQSPSNKVTEKGKDVELRCDPISGHTALYWYRQSLGQGLEFLIYFQGNSAPDKSGLPSDRFSAERTGGSVSTLTIQRTQQEDSAVYLCASSPFELYEQYFGPGTRLTVT.

This clonotype was picked up many times. This rearrangement joins TRBV6-2 or TRBV6-3 to TRBJ1-5, with D unresolved. The CDR3 runs 14 residues. Trimming stripped 6 bases from V and 3 bases from J, with 12 bases between. CDR1 and CDR2 (germline): MNHEY, SVGEGT. The DNA for the CDR3 is TGTGCCAGCAGCTTCCGGGATTCCAATCAGCCCCAGCATTTT. This codes for CASSFRDSNQPQHF.

The chain recombines TRBV6-1 with TRBJ1-1; 10 bases align to TRBD1. This CDR3 is 14 amino acids long. In germline, CDR1 is MNHNS, CDR2 SASEGT. V was clipped by 7 bases and J by 10 bases; unmatched bases: 12. The DNA for the CDR3 is TGTGCCAGCACCATGAGGACGACAGGGGGCCGAGCTTTCTTT. It is translated as CASTMRTTGGRAFF.

The chain recombines TRBV9 with TRBJ1-1; 9 nucleotides line up with TRBD1. CDR1 SGDLS and CDR2 YYNGEE come from the germline V gene. The CDR3 runs to 15 residues. Losses at the gene ends were 2 bases for V and 5 bases for J; bases not matched to a gene: 7. The CDR3 sequence: CASSVFPGQGTEAFF. DNA for the CDR3: TGTGCCAGCAGCGTTTTCCCCGGACAGGGGACTGAAGCTTTCTTT. The full variable domain, in which reference TRBV9 and TRBJ1-1 provide the parts outside the CDR3, is DSGVTQTPKHLITATGQRVTLRCSPRSGDLSVYWYQQSLDQGLQFLIQYYNGEERAKGNILERFSAQQFPDLHSELNLSSLELGDSALYFCASSVFPGQGTEAFFGQGTRLTVV.

This clonotype was detected only a few times. The chain is built from TRBV5-6 and TRBJ2-5, with 13 bases that match TRBD2. V was clipped by 2 bases and J by 7 bases; unmatched bases: 5. The CDR3 has 15 amino acids. Germline V gene lookup returns CDR1 SGHDT and CDR2 YYEEEE. In DNA, the CDR3 is TGTGCCAGCAGCTTCGAGACTAGCGGGGGGCGGACCCAGTACTTC. This gives the protein CASSFETSGGRTQYF. The full variable domain, its missing parts supplied by reference TRBV5-6 and TRBJ2-5, is DAGVTQSPTHLIKTRGQQVTLRCSPKSGHDTVSWYQQALGQGPQFIFQYYEEEERQRGNFPDRFSGHQFPNYSSELNVNALLLGDSALYLCASSFETSGGRTQYFGPGTRLLVL.

V usage is TRBV15 and J usage is TRBJ1-1; no reliable D call. Trimming took 3 bases from V and 1 from J, leaving 21 bases between them. Germline V gives CDR1 LNHNV, CDR2 YYDKDF (reference sequence). The CDR3 consists of 18 residues. The CDR3 bases are TGTGCCACCAGCAGCGGGAGGACCCTAGATGGAGGGAACACTGAAGCTTTCTTT. Protein sequence: CATSSGRTLDGGNTEAFF.

This clonotype showed up many times. Compared with germline, one end of the junction differs, possibly owing to a read error. This rearrangement joins TRBV5-1 to TRBJ1-1; 8 bases map to TRBD1. The germline V gene encodes CDR1 SGHRS and CDR2 YFSETQ. The CDR3 consists of 14 residues. Here the CDR3 DNA reads TGTGCCAGCAGTTCTCAGGGGGCTGGCACTGAAGCTTTCTTT. Translating it yields CASSSQGAGTEAFF.

This chain joins TRBV11-2 and TRBJ1-2, with a weak D call TRBD1 (6 bases). Germline CDR1 reads SGHAT; CDR2 reads FQNNGV. The CDR3 contains 15 residues. The V and J ends lost 5 bases and 5 bases respectively, with 18 bases between them. This CDR3 reads CASSVTTDSFYGYTF. DNA of the CDR3: TGTGCCAGCAGCGTAACGACGGACAGTTTTTATGGCTACACCTTC.

This clonotype was observed many times. The chain is built from TRBV27 and TRBJ1-2, with D hard to call. The CDR3 spans 14 residues. Looked up from germline, CDR1 is MNHEY and CDR2 is SMNVEV (reference sequence). V was trimmed by 4 bases and J by 0 bases, leaving 9 bases between them. The CDR3 sequence is CASSSPPANYGYTF. In DNA form, the CDR3 reads TGTGCCAGCAGTTCCCCGCCGGCTAACTATGGCTACACCTTC.

This clonotype was counted ten times or more. The chain employs TRBV19 and TRBJ1-2; D is undetermined. V gave up 7 bases and J gave up 0 bases, with 3 bases separating them. There are 11 residues in the CDR3. Germline CDR1 and CDR2: LNHDA and SQIVND (reference sequence). The CDR3 sequence: CASTANYGYTF. The CDR3 nucleotides are TGTGCCAGTACTGCTAACTATGGCTACACCTTC. Using reference TRBV19 and TRBJ1-2 for the parts outside the CDR3, the full variable domain is DGGITQSPKYLFRKEGQNVTLSCEQNLNHDAMYWYRQDPGQGLRLIYYSQIVNDFQKGDIAEGYSVSREKKESFPLTVTSAQKNPTAFYLCASTANYGYTFGSGTRLTVV.

The V and J genes are TRBV11-2 and TRBJ1-1; the D is unclear. The V gene's germline CDR1 is SGHAT and CDR2 FQNNGV. V was cut by 5 bases and J by 1 base, with 14 bases left in between. The CDR3 is 15 amino acids. The CDR3 DNA reads as TGTGCCAGCAGCCAGACCCGAGATCCGAACACTGAAGCTTTCTTT. This translates into CASSQTRDPNTEAFF.

A few counts support this clonotype. The chain uses TRBV7-3 and TRBJ2-2; 10 bases are a match to TRBD2. Germline assignment: CDR1 SGHTA and CDR2 FQGTGA. The V segment lost 3 bases and the J segment 0 bases; nucleotides outside the gene matches: 1. The CDR3 runs to 16 residues. The CDR3 nucleotides are TGTGCCAGCAGCTTTAGCGGGGGGCCGAACACCGGGGAGCTGTTTTTT. This gives the protein CASSFSGGPNTGELFF.